The 12 T cell receptor beta chains listed next were all sequenced from one sample in a study of Graves' ophthalmopathy and Graves' hyperthyroidism. The sequenced template was RNA, covering the TCR beta CDR3 region. An opening RT-PCR round employed HTBI primers and preceded a second-round multiplex PCR. MiXCR, applied by TCRdb to the multiplex PCR reads, yields one record per CDR3 protein. This sample has fewer than 250,000 distinct CDR3 sequences, with less than 30% found just once. Input material: peripheral blood. All receptors derive from a man over 45 with Graves' ophthalmopathy.

The J gene is TRBJ2-7, the V gene TRBV24-1; D possibly corresponds to TRBD2 (5 bases). The CDR3 spans 9 residues. The germline gives CDR1 KGHDR, CDR2 SFDVKD. Trimming left V 9 bases short and J 11 bases short, with 10 bases between. The CDR3: CATEGLEYF. DNA for the CDR3: TGTGCCACCGAGGGCCTGGAGTACTTC.

This clonotype was recorded many times. The V gene is TRBV6-2 or TRBV6-3, the J gene TRBJ2-7, with 10 bases identical to TRBD2. CDR1 and CDR2 from the germline V gene are MNHEY and SVGEGT. V was pared by 5 bases and J by 0 bases, with 13 bases of the junction left unmatched. The CDR3 extends over 18 amino acids. Here the CDR3 reads CASSPRLAGLTPSYEQYF. In DNA form, the CDR3 reads TGTGCCAGCAGTCCCCGACTAGCGGGCTTGACCCCCTCCTACGAGCAGTACTTC.

V is TRBV20-1 and J is TRBJ1-1; a possible D gene is TRBD1 (5 bases). Germline V CDR1 and CDR2: DFQATT, SNEGSKA (reference sequence). Trimming took 5 bases from V and 3 from J, leaving 10 bases between them. There are 12 residues in the CDR3. The CDR3 loop is CSAGALDTEAFF. CDR3 nucleotides: TGCAGTGCTGGGGCCTTAGACACTGAAGCTTTCTTT.

This clonotype came up many times. This chain links TRBV3-1 with TRBJ2-2; D unclear. V was clipped by 0 bases and J by 8 bases, with 10 bases between them. This CDR3 comprises 14 residues. Germline-derived CDR1 and CDR2 are LGHDT and YNNKEL (reference sequence). CDR3 nucleotides: TGTGCCAGCAGCCAAGATCGGCGCGGTGGGGAGCTGTTTTTT. Translating gives CASSQDRRGGELFF.

At least ten counts were recorded for this clonotype. The rearrangement joins TRBV6-1 to TRBJ2-7; 10 bases agree with TRBD2. This CDR3 is 14 amino acids long. Germline V CDR1 and CDR2: MNHNS, SASEGT. Trimming removed 7 bases from V and 2 bases from J; junction bases left unmatched: 5. CDR3 sequence: CASKPSGGTYEQYF. The CDR3, as DNA: TGTGCCAGCAAGCCTAGCGGGGGAACCTACGAGCAGTACTTC.

This clonotype was seen at least ten times. The chain has TRBV29-1 and TRBJ2-7, with D uncertain. Germline assignment: CDR1 SQVTM and CDR2 ANQGSEA. The CDR3 contains 14 residues. V was pared by 7 bases and J by 0 bases, with 16 bases between. The CDR3 region has the DNA TGCAGCGACACGGACGTAAGGAGCTCCTACGAGCAGTACTTC. This encodes CSDTDVRSSYEQYF.

This chain links TRBV7-2 with TRBJ1-1; no firm D call. V lost 2 bases and J 4 bases, leaving 14 bases between the germline ends. The CDR3 spans 15 residues. CDR1 and CDR2 (germline): SGHTA, FQGNSA. CDR3 sequence reads: CASSLNSNPFTEAFF. The CDR3 DNA sequence: TGTGCCAGCAGCTTAAACAGCAACCCGTTCACTGAAGCTTTCTTT.

This clonotype was counted many times. The rearrangement links TRBV28 to TRBJ2-1; the match to TRBD2 covers 10 bases. The CDR3 length is 16 residues. From germline, CDR1 is MDHEN and CDR2 SYDVKM. V dropped 5 bases and J dropped 6; count of bases not matched to a gene: 10. As DNA, the CDR3 is TGTGCCAGCAGTGCCACCGGGACTAGCGCCCTCAATGAGCAGTTCTTC. Amino acid sequence: CASSATGTSALNEQFF.

This chain joins TRBV7-2 and TRBJ2-7; 7 nucleotides align to TRBD2. The CDR3 length is 16 residues. V dropped 2 bases and J dropped 2; count of bases not matched to a gene: 9. Germline CDR1 and CDR2: SGHTA and FQGNSA. CDR3 amino acids: CASSLIASGNAYEQYF. In nucleotides, the CDR3 is TGTGCCAGCAGCTTAATCGCTAGCGGAAACGCCTACGAGCAGTACTTC.

This clonotype was detected ten times or more. The genes are TRBV7-6 and TRBJ2-7; D is undetermined. Trimming shortened V by 5 bases and J by 2 bases, and 10 bases separated the two germline ends. Germline assignment: CDR1 SGHVS and CDR2 FNYEAQ. The CDR3 consists of 13 residues. The CDR3, as DNA: TGTGCCAGCAGCGCCGGGTCACCCTACGAGCAGTACTTC. Protein sequence: CASSAGSPYEQYF.

Many counts were recorded for this clonotype. The rearrangement joins TRBV19 to TRBJ2-4; D possibly corresponds to TRBD1 (5 bases). V dropped 0 bases and J dropped 5 bases, with 5 bases sitting between them. From germline, CDR1 is LNHDA and CDR2 SQIVND (reference sequence). This CDR3 has 13 amino acids. The CDR3 DNA is TGTGCCAGTAGTATAGACAGGGAAAACATTCAGTACTTC. It specifies CASSIDRENIQYF.

The table lists this clonotype with a few counts. V and J are TRBV6-1 and TRBJ1-2; 7 bases line up with TRBD1. Germline V gives CDR1 MNHNS, CDR2 SASEGT. The CDR3 is 14 residues long. V lost 5 bases, J lost 6 bases, and 9 bases stayed unmatched. The CDR3 bases are TGTGCCAGCAGTCGTCTACAGGGGACCAATGGCTACACCTTC. Its translation: CASSRLQGTNGYTF.